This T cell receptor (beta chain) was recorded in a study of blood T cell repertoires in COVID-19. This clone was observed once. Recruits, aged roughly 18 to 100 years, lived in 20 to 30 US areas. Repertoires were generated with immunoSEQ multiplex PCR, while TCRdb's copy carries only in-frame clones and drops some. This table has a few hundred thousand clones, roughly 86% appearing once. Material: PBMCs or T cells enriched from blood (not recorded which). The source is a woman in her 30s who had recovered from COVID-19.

As DNA, the CDR3 is TGCGCCAGCAGCCAACCATCCGCAATGGGAGCGGACTCCTACGAGCAGTACTTC. Translating gives CASSQPSAMGADSYEQYF. V and J are TRBV4-1 and TRBJ2-7, with TRBD2 as a possible D gene (5 bases). The V gene lost 2 bases and the J gene lost 0 bases, with 20 bases spanning the gap. Germline V lookup: CDR1 MGHRA, CDR2 YSYEKL. There are 18 residues in the CDR3.